A selection of T cell receptor beta chains follows, all from one sample in a study of shared clonotypes between healthy human individuals. Profiling relied on immunoSEQ multiplex PCR, and the TCRdb table lists in-frame clones only, not all of them. Here the sample spans some 2.1 million clones, just under 95% being singletons. The sequenced material came from naive CD8+ T cells sorted from blood. These receptors all come from a man aged 18 to 35 in good health. Each CDR3 is given with its conserved first and last residue. The D gene is left open where the match is weak. The size field is filled for only some rows; it gives once, few, many or a size class.

D gene: .; V gene: TRBV7-8; J gene: TRBJ1-3; clone size: .; CDR3 protein: CASSPVVTRRDTIYF; CDR3 DNA: TGTGCCAGCAGCCCCGTTGTGACCCGAAGGGACACCATATATTTT
D gene: .; V gene: TRBV7-9; J gene: TRBJ2-7; clone size: .; CDR3 protein: CASSFGVGVSYEQYF; CDR3 DNA: TGTGCCAGCAGCTTCGGAGTGGGCGTCTCCTACGAGCAGTACTTC
D gene: .; V gene: TRBV4-1; J gene: TRBJ1-1; clone size: .; CDR3 protein: CASSLRPMNTEAFF; CDR3 DNA: TGCGCCAGCAGCCTGAGGCCGATGAACACTGAAGCTTTCTTT
D gene: TRBD2; V gene: TRBV4-1; J gene: TRBJ2-7; clone size: .; CDR3 protein: CASSQGVEPSGGYEQYF; CDR3 DNA: TGCGCCAGCAGCCAAGGAGTTGAGCCTTCGGGGGGCTACGAGCAGTACTTC
D gene: TRBD2; V gene: TRBV4-1; J gene: TRBJ2-1; clone size: .; CDR3 protein: CASSQDPAGETYNEQFF; CDR3 DNA: TGCGCCAGCAGCCAAGATCCCGCGGGGGAGACCTACAATGAGCAGTTCTTC
D gene: .; V gene: TRBV9; J gene: TRBJ2-1; clone size: .; CDR3 protein: CASSLENHNEQFF; CDR3 DNA: TGTGCCAGCAGCCTGGAGAATCACAATGAGCAGTTCTTC
D gene: .; V gene: TRBV7-9; J gene: TRBJ1-1; clone size: .; CDR3 protein: CASSLGVGMNTEAFF; CDR3 DNA: TGTGCCAGCAGCTTAGGTGTGGGCATGAACACTGAAGCTTTCTTT
D gene: .; V gene: TRBV4-1; J gene: TRBJ2-7; clone size: .; CDR3 protein: CASSDGGREQYF; CDR3 DNA: TGCGCCAGCAGCGACGGGGGGCGCGAGCAGTACTTC
D gene: TRBD1; V gene: TRBV6-5; J gene: TRBJ1-6; clone size: .; CDR3 protein: CASMGTGGWTPLHF; CDR3 DNA: TGTGCCAGCATGGGGACAGGGGGCTGGACACCCCTCCACTTT
D gene: .; V gene: TRBV25-1; J gene: TRBJ2-1; clone size: .; CDR3 protein: CASSEGSGNEQFF; CDR3 DNA: TGTGCCAGCAGTGAGGGTTCGGGAAATGAGCAGTTCTTC
D gene: TRBD2; V gene: TRBV30; J gene: TRBJ2-3; clone size: .; CDR3 protein: CAWSVVAGGRDTQYF; CDR3 DNA: TGTGCCTGGAGTGTAGTGGCGGGGGGTCGAGATACGCAGTATTTT
D gene: .; V gene: TRBV2; J gene: TRBJ2-1; clone size: .; CDR3 protein: CASSAVGPYNEQFF; CDR3 DNA: TGTGCCAGCAGTGCTGTTGGCCCTTACAATGAGCAGTTCTTC
D gene: .; V gene: TRBV5-1; J gene: TRBJ1-1; clone size: .; CDR3 protein: CASSLQSNTEAFF; CDR3 DNA: TGCGCCAGCAGCTTGCAATCGAACACTGAAGCTTTCTTT
D gene: .; V gene: TRBV5-4; J gene: TRBJ2-7; clone size: .; CDR3 protein: CASSLGWTSVEQYF; CDR3 DNA: TGTGCCAGCAGCTTGGGGTGGACCAGCGTCGAGCAGTACTTC
D gene: .; V gene: TRBV2; J gene: TRBJ2-1; clone size: .; CDR3 protein: CASRETGYNEQFF; CDR3 DNA: TGTGCCAGCAGGGAAACAGGGTACAATGAGCAGTTCTTC
D gene: .; V gene: TRBV29-1; J gene: TRBJ2-2; clone size: .; CDR3 protein: CSPQRELFF; CDR3 DNA: TGCAGCCCCCAAAGGGAGCTGTTTTTT
D gene: .; V gene: TRBV5-1; J gene: TRBJ1-1; clone size: .; CDR3 protein: CASTYREGTEAFF; CDR3 DNA: TGCGCCAGCACATACAGGGAGGGCACTGAAGCTTTCTTT
D gene: .; V gene: TRBV5-8; J gene: TRBJ1-1; clone size: .; CDR3 protein: CASSKRGNTEAFF; CDR3 DNA: TGTGCCAGCAGCAAAAGGGGGAACACTGAAGCTTTCTTT
D gene: .; V gene: TRBV5-6; J gene: TRBJ2-1; clone size: .; CDR3 protein: CASSSGTEQFF; CDR3 DNA: TGTGCCAGCAGCTCCGGGACCGAGCAGTTCTTC
D gene: TRBD1; V gene: TRBV28; J gene: TRBJ1-3; clone size: .; CDR3 protein: CASSLSPGTGIGNTIYF; CDR3 DNA: TGTGCCAGCAGTTTAAGTCCCGGGACAGGGATCGGAAACACCATATATTTT
D gene: .; V gene: TRBV19; J gene: TRBJ2-7; clone size: .; CDR3 protein: CATIGGSEQYF; CDR3 DNA: TGTGCCACCATTGGGGGGAGTGAGCAGTACTTC
D gene: .; V gene: TRBV5-6; J gene: TRBJ2-7; clone size: .; CDR3 protein: CASSFGTDSYEQYF; CDR3 DNA: TGTGCCAGCAGCTTTGGGACGGACTCCTACGAGCAGTACTTC
D gene: .; V gene: TRBV5-1; J gene: TRBJ2-7; clone size: few; CDR3 protein: CASSLNLLEGHEQYF; CDR3 DNA: TGCGCCAGCAGCTTAAATCTACTAGAGGGCCACGAGCAGTACTTC
D gene: .; V gene: TRBV4-3; J gene: TRBJ2-7; clone size: .; CDR3 protein: CASSPIPGTETYEQYF; CDR3 DNA: TGCGCCAGCAGTCCCATTCCCGGGACGGAAACCTACGAGCAGTACTTC
D gene: .; V gene: TRBV7-3; J gene: TRBJ1-5; clone size: .; CDR3 protein: CASSLLANQPQHF; CDR3 DNA: TGTGCCAGCAGCTTACTGGCCAATCAGCCCCAGCATTTT
D gene: TRBD1; V gene: TRBV5-6; J gene: TRBJ2-7; clone size: .; CDR3 protein: CASSSGTGGSYEQYF; CDR3 DNA: TGTGCCAGCAGCTCGGGGACAGGGGGTTCCTACGAGCAGTACTTC
D gene: .; V gene: TRBV27; J gene: TRBJ2-7; clone size: .; CDR3 protein: CASSRLEDEQYF; CDR3 DNA: TGTGCCAGCAGTCGACTCGAGGACGAGCAGTACTTC
D gene: .; V gene: TRBV13; J gene: TRBJ2-3; clone size: .; CDR3 protein: CASSYEQDTQYF; CDR3 DNA: TGTGCCAGCAGCTATGAGCAAGATACGCAGTATTTT
D gene: TRBD2; V gene: TRBV5-1; J gene: TRBJ2-1; clone size: .; CDR3 protein: CASSSPFGTSDNEQFF; CDR3 DNA: TGCGCCAGCAGCTCTCCTTTCGGGACTAGCGACAATGAGCAGTTCTTC
D gene: TRBD1; V gene: TRBV11-2; J gene: TRBJ1-4; clone size: .; CDR3 protein: CASSPYRDRDEKLFF; CDR3 DNA: TGTGCCAGCAGCCCATACCGGGACAGGGATGAAAAACTGTTTTTT
D gene: TRBD2; V gene: TRBV29-1; J gene: TRBJ2-1; clone size: .; CDR3 protein: CSVGTSLGGEQFF; CDR3 DNA: TGCAGCGTTGGGACTAGTCTTGGGGGTGAGCAGTTCTTC
D gene: .; V gene: TRBV13; J gene: TRBJ2-1; clone size: .; CDR3 protein: CASSLEGYNEQFF; CDR3 DNA: TGTGCCAGCAGCTTAGAAGGGTACAATGAGCAGTTCTTC
D gene: TRBD1; V gene: TRBV27; J gene: TRBJ1-6; clone size: .; CDR3 protein: CASSYTGQDRNSPLHF; CDR3 DNA: TGTGCCAGCAGTTACACTGGACAGGATCGGAATTCACCCCTCCACTTT
D gene: .; V gene: TRBV9; J gene: TRBJ2-3; clone size: .; CDR3 protein: CASSSGAQDTQYF; CDR3 DNA: TGTGCCAGCAGCTCCGGGGCCCAAGATACGCAGTATTTT
D gene: .; V gene: TRBV30; J gene: TRBJ1-1; clone size: .; CDR3 protein: CAWSPSNTEAFF; CDR3 DNA: TGTGCCTGGAGTCCGTCGAACACTGAAGCTTTCTTT
D gene: TRBD2; V gene: TRBV9; J gene: TRBJ2-5; clone size: .; CDR3 protein: CASSVEASGGVQETQYF; CDR3 DNA: TGTGCCAGCAGCGTAGAGGCTAGCGGGGGGGTACAAGAGACCCAGTACTTC
D gene: .; V gene: TRBV7-6; J gene: TRBJ2-7; clone size: .; CDR3 protein: CASSLAIEGNEQYF; CDR3 DNA: TGTGCCAGCAGCTTAGCGATCGAGGGAAACGAGCAGTACTTC
D gene: .; V gene: TRBV7-8; J gene: TRBJ2-2; clone size: .; CDR3 protein: CASSLIGAGRELFF; CDR3 DNA: TGTGCCAGCAGCTTAATAGGGGCGGGCCGGGAGCTGTTTTTT
D gene: .; V gene: TRBV4-3; J gene: TRBJ2-1; clone size: .; CDR3 protein: CASSQDLLAWNEQFF; CDR3 DNA: TGCGCCAGCAGCCAAGATTTACTAGCTTGGAATGAGCAGTTCTTC
D gene: TRBD1; V gene: TRBV4-3; J gene: TRBJ2-7; clone size: .; CDR3 protein: CASSQGTGIAYEQYF; CDR3 DNA: TGCGCCAGCAGCCAAGGGACAGGGATAGCGTACGAGCAGTACTTC
D gene: .; V gene: TRBV9; J gene: TRBJ2-2; clone size: .; CDR3 protein: CASGGPGELFF; CDR3 DNA: TGTGCCTCGGGTGGGCCCGGGGAGCTGTTTTTT
D gene: .; V gene: TRBV7-9; J gene: TRBJ2-7; clone size: .; CDR3 protein: CASSSYSYEQYF; CDR3 DNA: TGTGCCAGCAGCTCCTATTCCTACGAGCAGTACTTC
D gene: TRBD1; V gene: TRBV9; J gene: TRBJ1-2; clone size: .; CDR3 protein: CASSVEGQGDYGYTF; CDR3 DNA: TGTGCCAGCAGCGTCGAAGGACAGGGGGACTATGGCTACACCTTC
D gene: TRBD1; V gene: TRBV9; J gene: TRBJ1-5; clone size: .; CDR3 protein: CASSEDRGDQPQHF; CDR3 DNA: TGTGCCAGCAGCGAGGACAGGGGAGATCAGCCCCAGCATTTT
D gene: .; V gene: TRBV4-3; J gene: TRBJ1-4; clone size: .; CDR3 protein: CASSQEWQPINEKLFF; CDR3 DNA: TGCGCCAGCAGCCAAGAATGGCAGCCAATTAATGAAAAACTGTTTTTT
D gene: .; V gene: TRBV5-6; J gene: TRBJ2-3; clone size: .; CDR3 protein: CASSLLLESTDTQYF; CDR3 DNA: TGTGCCAGCAGCTTGCTCCTGGAGAGCACAGATACGCAGTATTTT
D gene: .; V gene: TRBV28; J gene: TRBJ2-7; clone size: .; CDR3 protein: CASRDYEQYF; CDR3 DNA: TGTGCCAGCAGAGATTACGAGCAGTACTTC
D gene: .; V gene: TRBV7-2; J gene: TRBJ2-7; clone size: .; CDR3 protein: CASSLISSYEQYF; CDR3 DNA: TGTGCCAGCAGCTTAATAAGCTCCTACGAGCAGTACTTC